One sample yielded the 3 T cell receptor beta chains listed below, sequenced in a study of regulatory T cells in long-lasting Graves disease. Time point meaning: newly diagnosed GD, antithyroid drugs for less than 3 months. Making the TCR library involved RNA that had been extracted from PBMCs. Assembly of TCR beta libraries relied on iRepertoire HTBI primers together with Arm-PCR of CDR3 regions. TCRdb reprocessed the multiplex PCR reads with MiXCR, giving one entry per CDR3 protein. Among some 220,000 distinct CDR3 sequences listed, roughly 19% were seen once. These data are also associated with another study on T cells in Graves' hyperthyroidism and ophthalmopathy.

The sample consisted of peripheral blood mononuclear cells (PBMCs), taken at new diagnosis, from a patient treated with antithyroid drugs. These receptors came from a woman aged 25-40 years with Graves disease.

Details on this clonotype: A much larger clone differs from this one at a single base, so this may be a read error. In DNA, the CDR3 is TGCGCCAGCAGCCAATACGGGAGGGCCACTGAAGCTTTCTTT. Its translation: CASSQYGRATEAFF. This chain uses TRBV5-1 with TRBJ1-1; unclear D gene. CDR3 size: 14 residues. Trimming took 4 bases from V and 4 from J, leaving 14 bases between them. CDR1 is SGHRS and CDR2 is YFSETQ in the germline V gene.

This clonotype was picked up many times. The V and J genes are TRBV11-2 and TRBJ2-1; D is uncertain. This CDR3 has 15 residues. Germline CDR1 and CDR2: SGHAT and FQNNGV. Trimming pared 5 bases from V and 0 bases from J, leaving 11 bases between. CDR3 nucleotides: TGTGCCAGCAGCCGAATTGGCGACTCCTACAATGAGCAGTTCTTC. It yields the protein CASSRIGDSYNEQFF.

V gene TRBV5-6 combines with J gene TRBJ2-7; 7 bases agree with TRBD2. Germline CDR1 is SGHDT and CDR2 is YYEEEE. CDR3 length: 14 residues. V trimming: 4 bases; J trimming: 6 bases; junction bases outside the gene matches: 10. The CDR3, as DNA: TGTGCCAGCAGCATCCGGCGGGGGTTCCGCGAGCAGTACTTC. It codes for CASSIRRGFREQYF.